This record covers a single T cell receptor beta chain. The data derive from a study of T cells after yellow fever vaccination. CDR1 and CDR2 (germline): SGHKS, YYEKEE (reference sequence). This CDR3 has 15 amino acids. The junction had 0 bases not matched to a gene; V was cut back by 3 bases and J by 0 bases. TCRdb reanalysed the 5' RACE reads using MiXCR and keeps one entry per CDR3 protein. The repertoire holds just under 600,000 distinct CDR3 sequences, with approximately 13% as singletons. The input for sequencing was PBMCs, taken on the day of the yellow fever booster vaccination. The source is a man aged 25 to 40 who received the YFV17D yellow fever vaccine. The chain employs TRBV5-5 and TRBJ2-5; 12 bases align to TRBD2. The CDR3 reads CASSWTSGNQETQYF. For the CDR3, the DNA is TGTGCCAGCAGCTGGACTAGCGGGAACCAAGAGACCCAGTACTTC. Complete variable domain (other parts from reference TRBV5-5 and TRBJ2-5): DAGVTQSPTHLIKTRGQQVTLRCSPISGHKSVSWYQQVLGQGPQFIFQYYEKEERGRGNFPDRFSARQFPNYSSELNVNALLLGDSALYLCASSWTSGNQETQYFGPGTRLLVL.